This TCR beta chain was retrieved from a study of blood T cell dynamics during melanoma immunotherapy. Time point noted: week 3, after first cycle of checkpoint inhibitor. Profiling relied on immunoSEQ multiplex PCR, and the TCRdb table lists in-frame clones only, not all of them. Among about 12,000 clones listed, around nine tenths were seen once. The CDR3 runs 19 residues. From germline, CDR1 is SGHDT and CDR2 YYEEEE. Unmatched junction bases numbered 8, after V lost 1 base and J lost 0 bases. Source: blood, taken from a patient treated with checkpoint blockade. This TCR was recovered from a human donor with melanoma. The rearrangement joins TRBV5-6 to TRBJ2-5, with TRBD2 matching 14 bases. In DNA form, the CDR3 reads TGTGCCAGCAGCTTGATCGGGACTAGCGGGAGTGGGTACCAAGAGACCCAGTACTTC. Amino acid sequence: CASSLIGTSGSGYQETQYF.